Given below is one TCR beta chain in context. The CDR3 length is 14 residues. Trimming shortened V by 0 bases and J by 9 bases, and 11 bases separated the two germline ends. Germline CDR1 reads KGHDR; CDR2 reads SFDVKD. This specimen comes from a study of blood T cell repertoires in COVID-19. Study background: Nucleic acid was either cDNA or gDNA, and it came from T cells, B-cell-depleted T cells, or PBMCs.

Original processing methods: The authors estimated nucleated cell counts from reference gene primer amplification. TCRdb keeps only in-frame clones here, not all; method: immunoSEQ multiplex PCR. Clone size and the V and J calls come from that table; the DNA yielded D and trimming. The table includes some 40,000 clones, around 84% detected once. The sequencing input was peripheral blood. V usage is TRBV24-1 and J usage is TRBJ2-1; D gene uncertain. This TCR came from a man aged 50 to 60 with active or convalescent COVID-19. The CDR3 region is CATSDLDPRGEQFF. As DNA, the CDR3 is TGTGCCACCAGTGATTTGGACCCTAGAGGTGAGCAGTTCTTC.